This T cell receptor beta chain was observed in a study of identical twins. The CDR3 is 15 residues long. The V end was cut by 2 bases, the J end by 5 bases, with 16 bases between. CDR1 and CDR2 (germline): LGHNA, YSLEER. Through template switching, a universal primer site was introduced, and the cDNA contained unique molecular identifiers. MiXCR was run by TCRdb on the 5' RACE reads, yielding one entry per CDR3 protein. The sample shows about 520,000 distinct CDR3 sequences, approximately 22% of them seen only once. This sample was shared with a second study, whose subject was T cells expressing NK-cell markers. That paper states: Of eight sequenced donors, seven were HCMV-seropositive and one HCMV-seronegative. Expanded NKG2C+ T cell clones were not confirmed as HCMV-specific.

The sequence derives from a woman between 18 and 29 years old in good health. The gene calls are TRBV4-3 and TRBJ2-7; either TRBD1 or TRBD2 may supply D (5 bases each). Sequenced input: CD4+ T cells sorted from blood. The CDR3 DNA sequence: TGCGCCAGCAGCCAATTATTGGGGGTGGGACACGAGCAGTACTTC. This encodes CASSQLLGVGHEQYF.